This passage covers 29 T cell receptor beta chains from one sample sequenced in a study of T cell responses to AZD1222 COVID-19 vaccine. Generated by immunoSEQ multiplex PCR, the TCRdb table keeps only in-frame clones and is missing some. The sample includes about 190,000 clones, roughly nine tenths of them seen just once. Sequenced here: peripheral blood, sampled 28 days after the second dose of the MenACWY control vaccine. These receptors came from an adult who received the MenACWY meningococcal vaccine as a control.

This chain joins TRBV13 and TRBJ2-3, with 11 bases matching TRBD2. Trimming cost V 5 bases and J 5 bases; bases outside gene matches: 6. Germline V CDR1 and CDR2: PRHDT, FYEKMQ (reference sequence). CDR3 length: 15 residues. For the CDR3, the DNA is TGTGCCAGCAGCCGTAGCGGGAGGGCCCAAGATACGCAGTATTTT. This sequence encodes CASSRSGRAQDTQYF.

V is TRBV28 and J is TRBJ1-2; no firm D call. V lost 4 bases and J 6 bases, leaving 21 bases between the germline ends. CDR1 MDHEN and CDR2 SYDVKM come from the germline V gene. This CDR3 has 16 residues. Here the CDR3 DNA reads TGTGCCAGCAGTTCATCAGACCGCTACGTCGGAAATGGCTACACCTTC. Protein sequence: CASSSSDRYVGNGYTF.

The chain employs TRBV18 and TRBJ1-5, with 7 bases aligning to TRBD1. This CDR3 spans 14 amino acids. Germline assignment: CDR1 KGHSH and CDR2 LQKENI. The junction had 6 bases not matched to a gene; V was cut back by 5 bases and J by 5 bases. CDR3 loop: CASSRSQGDQPQHF. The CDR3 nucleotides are TGTGCCAGCTCAAGATCGCAGGGGGATCAGCCCCAGCATTTT.

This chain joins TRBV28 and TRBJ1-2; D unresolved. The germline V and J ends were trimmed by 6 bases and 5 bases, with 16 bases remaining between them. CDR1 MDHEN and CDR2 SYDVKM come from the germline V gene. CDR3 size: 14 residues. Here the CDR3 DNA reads TGTGCCAGCAGCCTAGGCCCCGCGGGGTATGGCTACACCTTC. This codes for CASSLGPAGYGYTF.

The CDR3 here is CASSLGGAGKYEQYF. The DNA for the CDR3 is TGTGCCAGCAGTTTAGGAGGAGCGGGCAAATACGAGCAGTACTTC. V and J are TRBV28 and TRBJ2-7; the D gene is possibly TRBD2 (6 bases). V was cut by 2 bases and J by 4 bases, with 15 bases left in between. Germline V gene sequence: CDR1 MDHEN, CDR2 SYDVKM. The length of the CDR3 is 15 residues.

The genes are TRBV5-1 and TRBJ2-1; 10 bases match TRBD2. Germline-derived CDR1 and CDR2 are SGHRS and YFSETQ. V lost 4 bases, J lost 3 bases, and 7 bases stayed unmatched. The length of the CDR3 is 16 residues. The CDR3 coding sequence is TGCGCCAGCAGCCCGATAGCGGGAGGAGACTACAATGAGCAGTTCTTC. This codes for CASSPIAGGDYNEQFF.

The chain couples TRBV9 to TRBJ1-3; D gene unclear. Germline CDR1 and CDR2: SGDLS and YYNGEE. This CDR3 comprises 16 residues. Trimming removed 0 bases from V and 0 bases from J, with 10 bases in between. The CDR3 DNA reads TGTGCCAGCAGCGTAGGAATAGCCAACTCTGGAAACACCATATATTTT. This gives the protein CASSVGIANSGNTIYF.

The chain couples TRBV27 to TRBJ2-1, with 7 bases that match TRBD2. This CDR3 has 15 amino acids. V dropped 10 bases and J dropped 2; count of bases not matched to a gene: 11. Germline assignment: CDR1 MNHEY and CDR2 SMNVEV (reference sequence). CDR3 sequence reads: CATLGASGAYNEQFF. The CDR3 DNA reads TGTGCCACCCTTGGGGCTAGCGGAGCCTACAATGAGCAGTTCTTC.

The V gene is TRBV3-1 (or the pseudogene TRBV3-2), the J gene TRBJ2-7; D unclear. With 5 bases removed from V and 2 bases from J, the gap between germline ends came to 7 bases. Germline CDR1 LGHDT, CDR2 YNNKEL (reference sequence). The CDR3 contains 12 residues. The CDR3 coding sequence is TGTGCCAGCAGCTTAAGTACCTACGAGCAGTACTTC. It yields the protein CASSLSTYEQYF.

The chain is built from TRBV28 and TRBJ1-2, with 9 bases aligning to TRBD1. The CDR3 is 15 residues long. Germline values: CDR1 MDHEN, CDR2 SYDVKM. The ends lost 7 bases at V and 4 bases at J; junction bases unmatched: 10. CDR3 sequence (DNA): TGTGCCAGCACCCCATTGGGACAGGGAACCTATGGCTACACCTTC. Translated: CASTPLGQGTYGYTF.

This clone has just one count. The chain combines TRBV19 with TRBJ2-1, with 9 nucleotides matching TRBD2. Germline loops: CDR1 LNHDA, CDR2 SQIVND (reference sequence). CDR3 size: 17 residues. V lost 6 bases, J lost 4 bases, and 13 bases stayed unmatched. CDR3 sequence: CASRGVVAGVMYNEQFF. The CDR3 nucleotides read TGTGCCAGTAGGGGTGTGGTAGCGGGAGTAATGTACAATGAGCAGTTCTTC. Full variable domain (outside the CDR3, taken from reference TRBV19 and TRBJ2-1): DGGITQSPKYLFRKEGQNVTLSCEQNLNHDAMYWYRQDPGQGLRLIYYSQIVNDFQKGDIAEGYSVSREKKESFPLTVTSAQKNPTAFYLCASRGVVAGVMYNEQFFGPGTRLTVL.

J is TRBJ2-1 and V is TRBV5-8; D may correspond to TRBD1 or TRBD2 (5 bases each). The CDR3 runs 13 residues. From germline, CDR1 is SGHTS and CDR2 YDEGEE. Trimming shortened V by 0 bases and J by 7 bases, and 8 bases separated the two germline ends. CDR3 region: CASSLAWGNEQFF. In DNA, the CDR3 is TGTGCCAGCAGCTTGGCATGGGGGAATGAGCAGTTCTTC.

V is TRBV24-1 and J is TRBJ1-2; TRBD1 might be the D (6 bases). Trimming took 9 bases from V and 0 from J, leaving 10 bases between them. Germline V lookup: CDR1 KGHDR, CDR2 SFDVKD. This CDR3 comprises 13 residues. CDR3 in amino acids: CATSDRANYGYTF. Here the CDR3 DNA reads TGTGCCACCTCGGACAGAGCTAACTATGGCTACACCTTC.

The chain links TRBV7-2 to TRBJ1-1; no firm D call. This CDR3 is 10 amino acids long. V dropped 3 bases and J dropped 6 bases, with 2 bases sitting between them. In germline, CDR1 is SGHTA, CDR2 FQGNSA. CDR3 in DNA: TGTGCCAGCAGCTTCGCTGAAGCTTTCTTT. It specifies CASSFAEAFF.

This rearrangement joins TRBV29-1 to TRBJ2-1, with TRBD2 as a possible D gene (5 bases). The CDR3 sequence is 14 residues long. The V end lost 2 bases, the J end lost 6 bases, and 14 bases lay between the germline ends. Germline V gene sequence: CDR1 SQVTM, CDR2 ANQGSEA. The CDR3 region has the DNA TGCAGCGTTGAATCCCCCGTGAGCGGCAATGAGCAGTTCTTC. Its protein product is CSVESPVSGNEQFF.

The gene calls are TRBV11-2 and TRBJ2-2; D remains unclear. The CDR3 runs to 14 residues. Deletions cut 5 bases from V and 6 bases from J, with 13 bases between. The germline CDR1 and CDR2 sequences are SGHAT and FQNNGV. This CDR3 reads CASSPGRRPGELFF. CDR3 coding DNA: TGTGCCAGCAGCCCAGGACGCCGGCCCGGGGAGCTGTTTTTT. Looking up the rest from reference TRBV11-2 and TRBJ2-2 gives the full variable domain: EAGVAQSPRYKIIEKRQSVAFWCNPISGHATLYWYQQILGQGPKLLIQFQNNGVVDDSQLPKDRFSAERLKGVDSTLKIQPAKLEDSAVYLCASSPGRRPGELFFGEGSRLTVL.

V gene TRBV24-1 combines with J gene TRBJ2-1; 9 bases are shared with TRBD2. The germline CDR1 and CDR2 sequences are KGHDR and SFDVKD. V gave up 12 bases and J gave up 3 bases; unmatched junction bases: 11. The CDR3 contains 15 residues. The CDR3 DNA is TGTGCCGCCGGGACTAGCAAAGCCCTCTACAATGAGCAGTTCTTC. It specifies CAAGTSKALYNEQFF.

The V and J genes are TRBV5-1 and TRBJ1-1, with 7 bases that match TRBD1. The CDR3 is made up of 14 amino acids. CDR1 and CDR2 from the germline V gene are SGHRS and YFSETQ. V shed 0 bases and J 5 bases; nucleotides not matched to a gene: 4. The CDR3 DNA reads TGCGCCAGCAGCTTGGGACAGGGTTGGACTGAAGCTTTCTTT. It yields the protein CASSLGQGWTEAFF.

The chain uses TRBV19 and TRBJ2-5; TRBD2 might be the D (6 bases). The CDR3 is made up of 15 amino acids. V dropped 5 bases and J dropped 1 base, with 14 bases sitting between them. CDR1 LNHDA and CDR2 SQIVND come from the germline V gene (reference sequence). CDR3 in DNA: TGTGCCAGTAGTGCCGATAGCGGTTTCCAAGAGACCCAGTACTTC. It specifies CASSADSGFQETQYF.

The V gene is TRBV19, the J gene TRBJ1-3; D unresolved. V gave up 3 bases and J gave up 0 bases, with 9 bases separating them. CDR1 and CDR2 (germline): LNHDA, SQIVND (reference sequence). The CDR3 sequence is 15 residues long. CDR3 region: CASSILLSSGNTIYF. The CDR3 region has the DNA TGTGCCAGTAGTATCCTCCTGAGCTCTGGAAACACCATATATTTT. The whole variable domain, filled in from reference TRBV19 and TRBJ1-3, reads DGGITQSPKYLFRKEGQNVTLSCEQNLNHDAMYWYRQDPGQGLRLIYYSQIVNDFQKGDIAEGYSVSREKKESFPLTVTSAQKNPTAFYLCASSILLSSGNTIYFGEGSWLTVV.

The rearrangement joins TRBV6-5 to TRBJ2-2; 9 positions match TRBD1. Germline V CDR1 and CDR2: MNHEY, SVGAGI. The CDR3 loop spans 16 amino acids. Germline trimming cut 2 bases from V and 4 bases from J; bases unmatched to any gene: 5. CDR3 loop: CASSYPGQGGTGELFF. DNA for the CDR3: TGTGCCAGCAGTTACCCGGGACAGGGTGGCACCGGGGAGCTGTTTTTT.

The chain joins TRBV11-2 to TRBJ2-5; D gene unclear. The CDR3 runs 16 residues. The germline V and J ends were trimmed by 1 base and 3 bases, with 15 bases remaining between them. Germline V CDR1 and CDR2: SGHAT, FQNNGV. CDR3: CASSLGAAGAKETQYF. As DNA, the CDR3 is TGTGCCAGCAGCTTAGGGGCCGCCGGAGCTAAAGAGACCCAGTACTTC.

CDR3 sequence (DNA): TGTGCCAGCAGCATTGGAGCGGCTAGCACAGATACGCAGTATTTT. The encoded protein is CASSIGAASTDTQYF. The chain joins TRBV7-9 to TRBJ2-3; a possible D gene is TRBD2 (5 bases). This CDR3 is 15 amino acids long. Germline V gene lookup returns CDR1 SEHNR and CDR2 FQNEAQ (reference sequence). Trimming left V 5 bases short and J 0 bases short, with 12 bases between.

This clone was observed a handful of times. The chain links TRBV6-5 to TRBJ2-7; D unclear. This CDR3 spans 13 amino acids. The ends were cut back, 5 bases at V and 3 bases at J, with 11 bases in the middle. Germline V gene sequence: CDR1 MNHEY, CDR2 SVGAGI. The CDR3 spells CASSTESRYEQYF. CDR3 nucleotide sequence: TGTGCCAGCAGTACAGAGTCCCGCTACGAGCAGTACTTC.

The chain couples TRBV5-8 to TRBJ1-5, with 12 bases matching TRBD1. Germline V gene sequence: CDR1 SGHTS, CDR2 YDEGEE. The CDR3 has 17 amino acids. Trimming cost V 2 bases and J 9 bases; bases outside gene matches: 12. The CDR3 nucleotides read TGTGCCAGCAGCTTTGGGGACAGGGGGCGCCGACATAGGCCCCAGCATTTT. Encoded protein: CASSFGDRGRRHRPQHF.

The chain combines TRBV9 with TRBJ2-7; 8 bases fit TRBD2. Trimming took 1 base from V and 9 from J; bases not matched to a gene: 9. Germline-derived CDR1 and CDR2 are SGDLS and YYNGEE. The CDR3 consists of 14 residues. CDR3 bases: TGTGCCAGCAGCGTATCGGGAGGGCGGAGTGGGCAGTACTTC. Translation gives CASSVSGGRSGQYF. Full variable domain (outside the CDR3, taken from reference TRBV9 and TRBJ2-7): DSGVTQTPKHLITATGQRVTLRCSPRSGDLSVYWYQQSLDQGLQFLIQYYNGEERAKGNILERFSAQQFPDLHSELNLSSLELGDSALYFCASSVSGGRSGQYFGPGTRLTVT.

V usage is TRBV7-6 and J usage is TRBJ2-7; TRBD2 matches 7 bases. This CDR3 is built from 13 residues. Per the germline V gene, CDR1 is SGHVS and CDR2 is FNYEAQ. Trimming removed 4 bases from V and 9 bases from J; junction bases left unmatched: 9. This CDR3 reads CASSSAGRAGQYF. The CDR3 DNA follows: TGTGCCAGCAGCTCAGCGGGACGAGCGGGGCAGTACTTC.

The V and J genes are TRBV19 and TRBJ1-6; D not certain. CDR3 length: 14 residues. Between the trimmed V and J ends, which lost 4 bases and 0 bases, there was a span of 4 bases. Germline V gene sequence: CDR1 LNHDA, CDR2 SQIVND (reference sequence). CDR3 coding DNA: TGTGCCAGTAGTAGCAGCTCCTATAATTCACCCCTCCACTTT. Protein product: CASSSSSYNSPLHF. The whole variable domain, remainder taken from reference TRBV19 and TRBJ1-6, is DGGITQSPKYLFRKEGQNVTLSCEQNLNHDAMYWYRQDPGQGLRLIYYSQIVNDFQKGDIAEGYSVSREKKESFPLTVTSAQKNPTAFYLCASSSSSYNSPLHFGNGTRLTVT.

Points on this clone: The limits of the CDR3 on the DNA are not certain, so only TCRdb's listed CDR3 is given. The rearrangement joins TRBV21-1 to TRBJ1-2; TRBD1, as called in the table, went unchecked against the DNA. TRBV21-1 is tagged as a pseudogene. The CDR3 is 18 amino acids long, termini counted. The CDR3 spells CASSKQWGQGIFNYGYTF.